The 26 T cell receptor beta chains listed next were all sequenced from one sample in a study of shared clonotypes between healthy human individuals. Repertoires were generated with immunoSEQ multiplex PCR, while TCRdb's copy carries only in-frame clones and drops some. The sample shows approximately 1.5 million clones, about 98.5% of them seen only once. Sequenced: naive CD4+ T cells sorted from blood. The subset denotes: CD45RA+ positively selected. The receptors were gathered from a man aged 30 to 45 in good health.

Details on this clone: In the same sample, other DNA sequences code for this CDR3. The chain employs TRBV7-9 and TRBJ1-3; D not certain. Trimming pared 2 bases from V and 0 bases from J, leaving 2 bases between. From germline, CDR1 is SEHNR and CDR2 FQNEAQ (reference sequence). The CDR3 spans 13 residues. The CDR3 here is CASSLSSGNTIYF. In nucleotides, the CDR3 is TGTGCCAGCAGCTTATCCTCTGGAAACACCATATATTTT.

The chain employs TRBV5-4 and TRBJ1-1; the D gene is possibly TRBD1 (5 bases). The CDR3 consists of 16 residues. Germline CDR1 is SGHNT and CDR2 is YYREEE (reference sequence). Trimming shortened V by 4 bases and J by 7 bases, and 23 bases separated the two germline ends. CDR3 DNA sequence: TGTGCCAGCAGCCAGATGCGATCAGGGCCCGGAGGTGAAGCTTTCTTT. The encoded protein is CASSQMRSGPGGEAFF.

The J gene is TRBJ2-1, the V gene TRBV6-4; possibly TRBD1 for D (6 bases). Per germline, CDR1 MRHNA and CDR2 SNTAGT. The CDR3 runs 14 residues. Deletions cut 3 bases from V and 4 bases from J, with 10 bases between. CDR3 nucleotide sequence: TGTGCCAGCAGTGAATACACAGGGTACAATGAGCAGTTCTTC. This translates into CASSEYTGYNEQFF.

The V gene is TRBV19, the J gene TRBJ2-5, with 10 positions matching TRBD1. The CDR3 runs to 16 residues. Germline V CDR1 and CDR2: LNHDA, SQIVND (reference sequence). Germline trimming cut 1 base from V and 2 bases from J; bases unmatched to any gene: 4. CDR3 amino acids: CASSIGQGALQETQYF. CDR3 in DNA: TGTGCCAGTAGTATAGGACAGGGGGCCCTTCAAGAGACCCAGTACTTC.

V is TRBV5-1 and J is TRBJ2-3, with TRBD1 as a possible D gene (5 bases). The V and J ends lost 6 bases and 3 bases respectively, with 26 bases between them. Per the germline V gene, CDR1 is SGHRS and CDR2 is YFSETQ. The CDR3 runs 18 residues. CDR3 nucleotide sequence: TGCGCCAGCATGCCATATGGGGCAGGGATATCCGAAACAGATACGCAGTATTTT. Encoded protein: CASMPYGAGISETDTQYF.

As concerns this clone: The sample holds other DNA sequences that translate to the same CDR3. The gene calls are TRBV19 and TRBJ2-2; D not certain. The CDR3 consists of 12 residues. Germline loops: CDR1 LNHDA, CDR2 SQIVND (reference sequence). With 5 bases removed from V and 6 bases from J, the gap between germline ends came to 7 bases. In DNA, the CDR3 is TGTGCCAGTAGTTTACCCCCCGGGGAGCTGTTTTTT. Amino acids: CASSLPPGELFF. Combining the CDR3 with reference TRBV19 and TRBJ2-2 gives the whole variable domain DGGITQSPKYLFRKEGQNVTLSCEQNLNHDAMYWYRQDPGQGLRLIYYSQIVNDFQKGDIAEGYSVSREKKESFPLTVTSAQKNPTAFYLCASSLPPGELFFGEGSRLTVL.

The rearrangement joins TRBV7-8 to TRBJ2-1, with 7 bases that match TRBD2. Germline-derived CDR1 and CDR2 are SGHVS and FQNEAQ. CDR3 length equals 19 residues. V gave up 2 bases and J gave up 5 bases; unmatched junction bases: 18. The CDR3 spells CASSLTPFGLGGGNNEQFF. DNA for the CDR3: TGTGCCAGCAGCTTAACTCCCTTTGGACTAGGCGGTGGGAACAATGAGCAGTTCTTC.

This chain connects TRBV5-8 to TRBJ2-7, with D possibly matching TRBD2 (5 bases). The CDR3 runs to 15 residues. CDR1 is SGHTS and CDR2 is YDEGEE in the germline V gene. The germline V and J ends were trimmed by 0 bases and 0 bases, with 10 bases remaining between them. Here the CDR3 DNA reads TGTGCCAGCAGCTTGGGGGAGCTGAGCTCCTACGAGCAGTACTTC. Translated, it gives CASSLGELSSYEQYF.

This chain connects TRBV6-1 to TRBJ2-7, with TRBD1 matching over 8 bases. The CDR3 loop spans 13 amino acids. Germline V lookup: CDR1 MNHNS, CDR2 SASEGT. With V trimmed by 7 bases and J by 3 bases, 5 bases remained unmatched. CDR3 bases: TGTGCCAGCACCAGGACAGGGCGCTACGAGCAGTACTTC. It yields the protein CASTRTGRYEQYF.

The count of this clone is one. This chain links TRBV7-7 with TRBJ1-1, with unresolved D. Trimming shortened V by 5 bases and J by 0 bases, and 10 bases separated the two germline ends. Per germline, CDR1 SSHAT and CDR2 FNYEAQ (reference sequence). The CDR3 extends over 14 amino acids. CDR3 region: CASSPEELNTEAFF. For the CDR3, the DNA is TGTGCCAGCAGCCCCGAGGAGTTGAACACTGAAGCTTTCTTT.

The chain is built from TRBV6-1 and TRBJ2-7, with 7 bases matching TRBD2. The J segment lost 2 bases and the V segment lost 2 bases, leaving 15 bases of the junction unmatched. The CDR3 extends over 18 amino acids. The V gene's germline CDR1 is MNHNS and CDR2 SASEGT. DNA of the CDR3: TGTGCCAGCAGTGAAAGCCCGGCGGTAGCGGGTCTAACCTACGAGCAGTACTTC. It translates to CASSESPAVAGLTYEQYF.

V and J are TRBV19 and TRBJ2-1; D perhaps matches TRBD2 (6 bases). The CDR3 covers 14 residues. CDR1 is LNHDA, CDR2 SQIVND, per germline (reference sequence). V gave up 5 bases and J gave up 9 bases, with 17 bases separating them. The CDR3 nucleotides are TGTGCCAGTAGTTCCCGGGTAGCGGTTTTTGAGCAGTTCTTC. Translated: CASSSRVAVFEQFF.

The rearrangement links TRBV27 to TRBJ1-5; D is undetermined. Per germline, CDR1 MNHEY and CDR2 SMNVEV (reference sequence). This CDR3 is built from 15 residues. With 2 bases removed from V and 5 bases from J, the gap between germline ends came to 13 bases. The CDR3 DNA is TGTGCCAGCAGTTTACGGTGGGCAGGATATCAGCCCCAGCATTTT. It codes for CASSLRWAGYQPQHF.

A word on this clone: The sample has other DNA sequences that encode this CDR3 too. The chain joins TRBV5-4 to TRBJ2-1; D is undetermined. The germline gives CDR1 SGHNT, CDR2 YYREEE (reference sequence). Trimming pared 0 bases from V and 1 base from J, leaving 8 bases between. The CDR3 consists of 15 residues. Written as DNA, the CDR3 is TGTGCCAGCAGCTTGGATCCTAATTCCTACAATGAGCAGTTCTTC. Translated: CASSLDPNSYNEQFF.

The CDR3 is CASSTSGAKNIQYF. The CDR3 DNA sequence: TGTGCCAGCAGTACTAGCGGAGCCAAAAACATTCAGTACTTC. V is TRBV7-9 and J is TRBJ2-4; 8 bases align to TRBD2. Trimming at V came to 6 bases and at J to 0 bases, leaving 1 base not matched to a gene. This CDR3 has 14 amino acids. The germline gives CDR1 SEHNR, CDR2 FQNEAQ (reference sequence).

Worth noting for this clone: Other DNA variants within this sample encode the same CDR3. The CDR3 nucleotides are TGCGCCAGCAGCTCCGGAGAGGGGGGTGAAAAACTGTTTTTT. Translating it yields CASSSGEGGEKLFF. The chain is built from TRBV5-1 and TRBJ1-4, with TRBD1 as a possible D gene (6 bases). Germline CDR1 is SGHRS and CDR2 is YFSETQ. The CDR3 contains 14 residues. The V end lost 3 bases, the J end lost 7 bases, and 13 bases lay between the germline ends.

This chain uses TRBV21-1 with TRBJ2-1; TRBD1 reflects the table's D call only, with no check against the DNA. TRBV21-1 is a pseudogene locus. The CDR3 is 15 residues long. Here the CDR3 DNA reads TGTGCCAGCAGACAAAACAGGGTTTTGGGCAATGAGCAGTTCTTC. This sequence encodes CASRQNRVLGNEQFF.

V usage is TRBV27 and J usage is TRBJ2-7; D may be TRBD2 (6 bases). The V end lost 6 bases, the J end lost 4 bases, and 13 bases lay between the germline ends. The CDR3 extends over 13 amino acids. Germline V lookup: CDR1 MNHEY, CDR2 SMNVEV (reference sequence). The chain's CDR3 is CASRPSGRYEQYF. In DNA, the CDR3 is TGTGCCAGCAGGCCCTCGGGGAGGTACGAGCAGTACTTC.

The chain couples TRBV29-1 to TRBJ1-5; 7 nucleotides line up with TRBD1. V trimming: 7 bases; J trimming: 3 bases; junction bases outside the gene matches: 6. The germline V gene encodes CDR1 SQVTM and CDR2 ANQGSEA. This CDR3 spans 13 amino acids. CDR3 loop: CSATTGANQPQHF. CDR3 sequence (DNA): TGCAGCGCGACCACAGGGGCCAATCAGCCCCAGCATTTT.

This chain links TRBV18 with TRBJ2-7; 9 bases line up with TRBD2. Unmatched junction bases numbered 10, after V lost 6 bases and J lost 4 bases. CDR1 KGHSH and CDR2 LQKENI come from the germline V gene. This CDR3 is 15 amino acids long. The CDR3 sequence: CASSRSSGEGYEQYF. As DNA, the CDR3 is TGTGCCAGCTCCCGTTCTAGCGGGGAAGGGTACGAGCAGTACTTC.

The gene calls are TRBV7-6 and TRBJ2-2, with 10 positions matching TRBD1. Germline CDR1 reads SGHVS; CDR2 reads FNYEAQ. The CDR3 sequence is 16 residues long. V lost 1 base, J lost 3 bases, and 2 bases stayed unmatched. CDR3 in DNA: TGTGCCAGCAGCTTAGGACAGGGGGCATACACCGGGGAGCTGTTTTTT. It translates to CASSLGQGAYTGELFF.

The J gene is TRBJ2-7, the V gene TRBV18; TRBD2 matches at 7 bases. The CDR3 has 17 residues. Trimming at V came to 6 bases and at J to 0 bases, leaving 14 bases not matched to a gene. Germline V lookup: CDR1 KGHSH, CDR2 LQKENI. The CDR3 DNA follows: TGTGCCAGCTCGCCGACTAGCAGAAGCCGAAGCTCCTACGAGCAGTACTTC. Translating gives CASSPTSRSRSSYEQYF.

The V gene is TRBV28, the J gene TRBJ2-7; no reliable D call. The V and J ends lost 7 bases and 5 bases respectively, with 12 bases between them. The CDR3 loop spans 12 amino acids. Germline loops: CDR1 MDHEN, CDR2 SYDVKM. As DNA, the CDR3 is TGTGCCAGCACTGTGCAAGGCCACGAGCAGTACTTC. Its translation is CASTVQGHEQYF. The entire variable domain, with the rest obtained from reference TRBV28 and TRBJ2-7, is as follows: DVKVTQSSRYLVKRTGEKVFLECVQDMDHENMFWYRQDPGLGLRLIYFSYDVKMKEKGDIPEGYSVSREKKERFSLILESASTNQTSMYLCASTVQGHEQYFGPGTRLTVT.

Here the CDR3 reads CASSSARLSLGDEQFF. DNA for the CDR3: TGTGCCAGCAGCTCCGCGCGACTATCCCTCGGGGATGAGCAGTTCTTC. The chain joins TRBV7-3 to TRBJ2-1; perhaps TRBD2 as D (5 bases). This CDR3 is built from 16 residues. Germline CDR1 is SGHTA and CDR2 is FQGTGA. The V and J ends lost 4 bases and 8 bases respectively, with 21 bases between them.

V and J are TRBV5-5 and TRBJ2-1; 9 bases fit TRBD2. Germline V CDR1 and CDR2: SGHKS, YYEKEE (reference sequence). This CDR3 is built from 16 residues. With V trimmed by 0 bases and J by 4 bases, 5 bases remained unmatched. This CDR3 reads CASSLGVAGEYNEQFF. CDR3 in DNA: TGTGCCAGCAGCTTGGGAGTAGCGGGGGAGTACAATGAGCAGTTCTTC.

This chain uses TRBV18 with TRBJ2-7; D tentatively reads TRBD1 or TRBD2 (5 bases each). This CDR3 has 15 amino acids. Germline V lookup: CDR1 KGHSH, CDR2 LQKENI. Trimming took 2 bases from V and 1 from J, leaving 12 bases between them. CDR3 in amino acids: CASSPSWDGSYEQYF. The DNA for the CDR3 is TGTGCCAGCTCACCATCTTGGGACGGGTCCTACGAGCAGTACTTC.